This entry features one TCR beta chain sequence. What it recognizes is unknown. TCR beta CDR3 sequences were amplified from RNA transcripts. Initially, a first-round RT-PCR of the TCR CDR3 employed the HTBI primer set. MiXCR, applied by TCRdb to the multiplex PCR reads, yields one record per CDR3 protein. This table holds over 700,000 distinct CDR3 sequences, roughly a third found once. This entry comes from a study of T cells in Graves' hyperthyroidism and ophthalmopathy. Study findings and constraints: Ophthalmopathy was model-predicted a median about 6 months pre-onset.

The sequencing input was blood. This TCR derives from a woman aged 40 to 50 with Graves' hyperthyroidism.

CDR3 loop: CASKGVRADRRKSGANVLTF. The CDR3, as DNA: TGTGCCAGTAAGGGGGTTAGGGCGGACCGTCGAAAATCTGGGGCCAACGTCCTGACTTTC. The chain recombines TRBV19 with TRBJ2-6; possibly TRBD1 for D (6 bases). The V and J ends lost 7 bases and 1 base respectively, with 26 bases between them. The germline CDR1 and CDR2 sequences are LNHDA and SQIVND (reference sequence). This CDR3 contains 20 residues.